These 8 T cell receptor beta chains came from one sample sequenced in a study of blood T cell repertoires in COVID-19. Data came from immunoSEQ multiplex PCR; TCRdb stores just in-frame clones and leaves some out. The sample contains under 200,000 clones, over 80% of which appear only once. Sequencing was carried out using peripheral blood. Every receptor here comes from a man aged 55 to 70 with COVID-19, enrolled during active disease.

The DNA of the CDR3 is TGTGCCAGCAGCTTAAGGCCGGGACTAGCGGGCACCGGGGAGCTGTTTTTT. This sequence encodes CASSLRPGLAGTGELFF. V usage is TRBV7-9 and J usage is TRBJ2-2; 12 bases align to TRBD2. Germline V gene lookup returns CDR1 SEHNR and CDR2 FQNEAQ (reference sequence). The CDR3 sequence is 17 residues long. J lost 4 bases, V lost 2 bases, and 5 bases had no gene match.

This clone was counted a few times. The genes are TRBV5-4 and TRBJ1-5; 9 nucleotides align to TRBD1. Germline assignment: CDR1 SGHNT and CDR2 YYREEE (reference sequence). This CDR3 region has 14 residues. V lost 4 bases and J lost 5; bases outside the gene matches: 4. CDR3 amino acids: CASSKDRGYQPQHF. The DNA of the CDR3 is TGTGCCAGCAGCAAGGACAGGGGCTATCAGCCCCAGCATTTT. Complete variable domain (other parts from reference TRBV5-4 and TRBJ1-5): ETGVTQSPTHLIKTRGQQVTLRCSSQSGHNTVSWYQQALGQGPQFIFQYYREEENGRGNFPPRFSGLQFPNYSSELNVNALELDDSALYLCASSKDRGYQPQHFGDGTRLSIL.

The chain links TRBV2 to TRBJ2-3; the D gene is possibly TRBD2 (7 bases). Germline CDR1 SNHLY, CDR2 FYNNEI. V lost 8 bases to trimming and J lost 4 bases, with 16 bases between them. CDR3 length: 14 residues. CDR3 in DNA: TGTGCCAGCTCATCGGGGGGCGGGGCAGATACGCAGTATTTT. Translated: CASSSGGGADTQYF.

The V call is TRBV5-1, the J call TRBJ2-1, with 9 bases fitting TRBD1. V dropped 2 bases and J dropped 6; count of bases not matched to a gene: 6. This CDR3 has 15 residues. From germline, CDR1 is SGHRS and CDR2 YFSETQ. The CDR3 region has the DNA TGCGCCAGCAGCTTCCGGGACAGGGTGCGCAATGAGCAGTTCTTC. This gives the protein CASSFRDRVRNEQFF.

This chain links TRBV30 with TRBJ1-1; D is possibly TRBD1 (6 bases). CDR1 and CDR2 from the germline V gene are GTSNPN and SVGIG (reference sequence). Trimming removed 7 bases at V and 1 base at J, with 10 bases between. The CDR3 loop spans 12 amino acids. The CDR3 region has the DNA TGTGCCTACCAGGGACAGAACACTGAAGCTTTCTTT. Translation gives CAYQGQNTEAFF.

The rearrangement links TRBV7-9 to TRBJ2-7; 7 bases are shared with TRBD1. Germline V lookup: CDR1 SEHNR, CDR2 FQNEAQ (reference sequence). V dropped 10 bases and J dropped 12; count of bases not matched to a gene: 21. The CDR3 totals 14 residues. CDR3 in amino acids: CATRPRDSGLKVYF. CDR3 in DNA: TGTGCCACTCGACCCCGGGACAGTGGCTTAAAAGTGTACTTC. The entire variable domain, with the rest obtained from reference TRBV7-9 and TRBJ2-7, is as follows: DTGVSQNPRHKITKRGQNVTFRCDPISEHNRLYWYRQTLGQGPEFLTYFQNEAQLEKSRLLSDRFSAERPKGSFSTLEIQRTEQGDSAMYLCATRPRDSGLKVYFGPGTRLTVT.

The chain employs TRBV10-1 and TRBJ1-1; 9 bases match TRBD1. The ends lost 2 bases at V and 3 bases at J; junction bases unmatched: 4. Germline CDR1 reads WNHNN; CDR2 reads SYGVQD (reference sequence). CDR3 size: 15 residues. CDR3 nucleotides: TGCGCCAGCAGTGAGAGGACAGGGGTGTACACTGAAGCTTTCTTT. It translates to CASSERTGVYTEAFF.

The gene calls are TRBV5-8 and TRBJ1-5; TRBD1 agrees at 9 bases. V lost 4 bases to trimming and J lost 4 bases; unmatched junction nucleotides: 12. Per the germline V gene, CDR1 is SGHTS and CDR2 is YDEGEE. This CDR3 spans 17 amino acids. CDR3 residues: CASSHRYGTGQNQPQHF. The CDR3 nucleotides read TGTGCCAGCAGCCACAGATACGGGACAGGGCAGAATCAGCCCCAGCATTTT.